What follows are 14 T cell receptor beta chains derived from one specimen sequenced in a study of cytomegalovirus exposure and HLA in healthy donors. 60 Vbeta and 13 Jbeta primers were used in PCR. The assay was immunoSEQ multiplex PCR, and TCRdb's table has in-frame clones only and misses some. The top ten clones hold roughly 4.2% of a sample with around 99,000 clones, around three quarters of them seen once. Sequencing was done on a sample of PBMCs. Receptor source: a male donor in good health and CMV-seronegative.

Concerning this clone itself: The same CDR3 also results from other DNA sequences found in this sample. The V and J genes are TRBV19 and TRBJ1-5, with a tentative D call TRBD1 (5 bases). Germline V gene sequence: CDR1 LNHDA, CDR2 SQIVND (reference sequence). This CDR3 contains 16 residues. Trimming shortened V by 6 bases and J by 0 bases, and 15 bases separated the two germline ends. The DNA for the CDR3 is TGTGCCAGTAGAGACAGTTCCCCCCGTAGCAATCAGCCCCAGCATTTT. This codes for CASRDSSPRSNQPQHF. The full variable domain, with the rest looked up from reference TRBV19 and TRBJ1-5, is DGGITQSPKYLFRKEGQNVTLSCEQNLNHDAMYWYRQDPGQGLRLIYYSQIVNDFQKGDIAEGYSVSREKKESFPLTVTSAQKNPTAFYLCASRDSSPRSNQPQHFGDGTRLSIL.

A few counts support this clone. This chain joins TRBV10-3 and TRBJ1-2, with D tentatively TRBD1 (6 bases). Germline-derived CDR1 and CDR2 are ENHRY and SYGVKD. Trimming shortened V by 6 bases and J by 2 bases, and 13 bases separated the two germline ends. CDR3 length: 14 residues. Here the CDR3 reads CAISGQLENYGYTF. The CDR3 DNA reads TGTGCCATCAGCGGACAGCTCGAGAACTATGGCTACACCTTC.

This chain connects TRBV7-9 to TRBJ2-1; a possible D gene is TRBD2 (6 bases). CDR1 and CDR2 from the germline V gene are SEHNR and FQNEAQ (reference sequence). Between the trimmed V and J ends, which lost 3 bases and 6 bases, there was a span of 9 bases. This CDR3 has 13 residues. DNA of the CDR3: TGTGCCAGCAGCTTGACTAGAGGCAATGAGCAGTTCTTC. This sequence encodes CASSLTRGNEQFF.

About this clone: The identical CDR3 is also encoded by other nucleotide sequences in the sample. CDR3 loop: CASSSTAGGYSGELFF. The CDR3 DNA follows: TGTGCCAGCAGCTCAACAGCGGGAGGGTACTCCGGGGAGCTGTTTTTT. The chain recombines TRBV7-9 with TRBJ2-2, with TRBD2 identical over 10 bases. Unmatched junction bases numbered 8, after V lost 4 bases and J lost 6 bases. Per the germline V gene, CDR1 is SEHNR and CDR2 is FQNEAQ (reference sequence). The CDR3 has 16 residues.

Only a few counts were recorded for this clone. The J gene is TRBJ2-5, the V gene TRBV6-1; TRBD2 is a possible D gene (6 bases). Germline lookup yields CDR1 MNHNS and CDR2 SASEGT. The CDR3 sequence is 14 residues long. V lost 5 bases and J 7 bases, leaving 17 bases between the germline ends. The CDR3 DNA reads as TGTGCCAGCAGTCCCTCTGCGGTCGGGGGGACCCAGTACTTC. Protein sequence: CASSPSAVGGTQYF.

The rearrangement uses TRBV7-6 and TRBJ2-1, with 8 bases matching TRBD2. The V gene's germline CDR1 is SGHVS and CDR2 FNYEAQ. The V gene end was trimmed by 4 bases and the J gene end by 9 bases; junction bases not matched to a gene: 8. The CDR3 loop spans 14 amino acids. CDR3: CASSSGTSPTEQFF. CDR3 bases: TGTGCCAGCAGCTCGGGGACTAGTCCCACTGAGCAGTTCTTC.

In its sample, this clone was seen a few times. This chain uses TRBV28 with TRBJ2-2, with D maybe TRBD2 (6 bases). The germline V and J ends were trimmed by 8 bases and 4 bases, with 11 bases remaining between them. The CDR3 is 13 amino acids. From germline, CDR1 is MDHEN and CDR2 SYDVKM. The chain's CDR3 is CASFGGVTGELFF. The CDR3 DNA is TGTGCCAGCTTTGGCGGGGTCACCGGGGAGCTGTTTTTT.

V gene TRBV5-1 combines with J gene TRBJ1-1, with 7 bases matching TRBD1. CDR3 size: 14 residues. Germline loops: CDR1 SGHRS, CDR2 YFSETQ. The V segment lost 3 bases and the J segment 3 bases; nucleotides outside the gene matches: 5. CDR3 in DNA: TGCGCCAGCAGCTGGGGACAGCGCCACACTGAAGCTTTCTTT. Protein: CASSWGQRHTEAFF.

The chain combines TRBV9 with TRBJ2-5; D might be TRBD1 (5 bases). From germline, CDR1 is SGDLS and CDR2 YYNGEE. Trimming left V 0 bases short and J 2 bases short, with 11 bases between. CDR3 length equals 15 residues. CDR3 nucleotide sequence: TGTGCCAGCAGCGTAGCTTCAGGGAATCAAGAGACCCAGTACTTC. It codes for CASSVASGNQETQYF. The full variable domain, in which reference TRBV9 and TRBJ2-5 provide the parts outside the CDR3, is DSGVTQTPKHLITATGQRVTLRCSPRSGDLSVYWYQQSLDQGLQFLIQYYNGEERAKGNILERFSAQQFPDLHSELNLSSLELGDSALYFCASSVASGNQETQYFGPGTRLLVL.

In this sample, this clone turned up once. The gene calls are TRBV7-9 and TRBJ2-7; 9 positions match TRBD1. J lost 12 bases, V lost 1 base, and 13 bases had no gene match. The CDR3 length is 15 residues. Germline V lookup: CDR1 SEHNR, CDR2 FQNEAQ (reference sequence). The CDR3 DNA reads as TGTGCCAGCAGCTTAGACCTCTCATACGGACAGGGGCCGTACTTC. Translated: CASSLDLSYGQGPYF. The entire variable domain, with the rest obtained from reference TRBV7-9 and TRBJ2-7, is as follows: DTGVSQNPRHKITKRGQNVTFRCDPISEHNRLYWYRQTLGQGPEFLTYFQNEAQLEKSRLLSDRFSAERPKGSFSTLEIQRTEQGDSAMYLCASSLDLSYGQGPYFGPGTRLTVT.

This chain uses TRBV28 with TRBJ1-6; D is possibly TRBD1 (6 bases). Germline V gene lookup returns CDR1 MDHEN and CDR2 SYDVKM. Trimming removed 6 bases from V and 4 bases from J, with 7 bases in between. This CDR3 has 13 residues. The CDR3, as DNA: TGTGCCAGCAGGAGGGGGTATAATTCACCCCTCCACTTT. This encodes CASRRGYNSPLHF.

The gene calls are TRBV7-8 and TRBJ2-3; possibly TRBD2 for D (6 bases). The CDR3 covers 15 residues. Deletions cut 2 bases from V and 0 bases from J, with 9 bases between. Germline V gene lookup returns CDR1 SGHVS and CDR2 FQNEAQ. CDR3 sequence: CASSLKAGSTDTQYF. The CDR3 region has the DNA TGTGCCAGCAGCTTAAAGGCGGGGAGCACAGATACGCAGTATTTT.

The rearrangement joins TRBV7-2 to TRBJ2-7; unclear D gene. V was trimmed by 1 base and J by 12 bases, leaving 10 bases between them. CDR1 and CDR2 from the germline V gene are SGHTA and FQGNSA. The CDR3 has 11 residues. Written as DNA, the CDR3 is TGTGCCAGCAGCTTAGGTACAGACCTGTACTTC. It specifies CASSLGTDLYF. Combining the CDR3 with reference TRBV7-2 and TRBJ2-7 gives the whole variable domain GAGVSQSPSNKVTEKGKDVELRCDPISGHTALYWYRQSLGQGLEFLIYFQGNSAPDKSGLPSDRFSAERTGGSVSTLTIQRTQQEDSAVYLCASSLGTDLYFGPGTRLTVT.

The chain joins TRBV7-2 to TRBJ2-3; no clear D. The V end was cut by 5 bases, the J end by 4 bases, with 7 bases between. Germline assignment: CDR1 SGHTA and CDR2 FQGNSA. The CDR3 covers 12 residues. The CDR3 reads CASSPRSDTQYF. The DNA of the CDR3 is TGTGCCAGCAGCCCCCGGTCAGATACGCAGTATTTT.